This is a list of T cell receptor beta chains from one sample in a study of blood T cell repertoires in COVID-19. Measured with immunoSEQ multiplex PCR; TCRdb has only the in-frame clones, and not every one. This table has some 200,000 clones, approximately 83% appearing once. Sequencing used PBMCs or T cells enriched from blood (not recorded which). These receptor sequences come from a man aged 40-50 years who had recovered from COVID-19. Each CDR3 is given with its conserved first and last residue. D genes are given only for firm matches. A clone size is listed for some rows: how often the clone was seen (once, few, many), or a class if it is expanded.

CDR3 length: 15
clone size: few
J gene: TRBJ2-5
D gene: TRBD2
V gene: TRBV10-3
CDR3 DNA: TGTGCCATCAGTGATCCGGGGGGGGGACAAGAGACCCAGTACTTC
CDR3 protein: CAISDPGGGQETQYF

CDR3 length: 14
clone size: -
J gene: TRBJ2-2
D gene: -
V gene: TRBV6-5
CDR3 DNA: TGTGCCAGCAGTCCAGGGGTGAACACCGGGGAGCTGTTTTTT
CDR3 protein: CASSPGVNTGELFF

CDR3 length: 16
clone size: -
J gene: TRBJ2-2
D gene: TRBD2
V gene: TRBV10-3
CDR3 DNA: TGTGCCATCAGTGGCGTTGGCGGGGGGAACACCGGGGAGCTGTTTTTT
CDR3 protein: CAISGVGGGNTGELFF

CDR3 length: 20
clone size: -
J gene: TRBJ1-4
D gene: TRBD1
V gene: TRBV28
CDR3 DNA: TGTGCCAGCAGCATCCCGATGATTGGACAGGGGGCTGCAACTAATGAAAAACTGTTTTTT
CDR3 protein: CASSIPMIGQGAATNEKLFF

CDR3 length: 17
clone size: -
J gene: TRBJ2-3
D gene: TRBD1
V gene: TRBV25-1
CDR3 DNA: TGTGCCAGCAGTAACTCCCCCGGGACAGGGAACACAGATACGCAGTATTTT
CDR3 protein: CASSNSPGTGNTDTQYF

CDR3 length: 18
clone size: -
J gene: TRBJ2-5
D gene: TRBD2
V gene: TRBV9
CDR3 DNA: TGTGCCAGCAGCCCATTCTTAGGAGCGGGGGGGCCCCGTGAGACCCAGTACTTC
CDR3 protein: CASSPFLGAGGPRETQYF

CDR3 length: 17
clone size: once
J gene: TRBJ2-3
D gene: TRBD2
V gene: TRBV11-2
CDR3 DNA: TGTGCCAGCAGCTTAGATAGGTGGGATAGCGGGGAGGATACGCAGTATTTT
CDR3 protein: CASSLDRWDSGEDTQYF

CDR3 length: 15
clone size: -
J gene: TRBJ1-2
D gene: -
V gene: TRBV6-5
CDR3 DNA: TGTGCCAGCAGTTACGACCCGGTGGGAGGCCATGGCTACACCTTC
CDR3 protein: CASSYDPVGGHGYTF

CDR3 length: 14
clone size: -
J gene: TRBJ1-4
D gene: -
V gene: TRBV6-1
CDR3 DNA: TGTGCCAGCAGTGACCCAGGGCTTAATGAAAAACTGTTTTTT
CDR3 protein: CASSDPGLNEKLFF

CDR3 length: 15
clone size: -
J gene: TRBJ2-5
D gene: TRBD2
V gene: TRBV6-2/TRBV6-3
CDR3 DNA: TGTGCCAGCAGTTCGGGACTAGCGTTTGGGGAGACCCAGTACTTC
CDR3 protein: CASSSGLAFGETQYF

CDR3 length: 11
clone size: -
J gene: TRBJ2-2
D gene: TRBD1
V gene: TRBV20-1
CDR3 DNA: TGCAGTGCTAAAGGACAGGGAGAGCTGTTTTTT
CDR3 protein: CSAKGQGELFF

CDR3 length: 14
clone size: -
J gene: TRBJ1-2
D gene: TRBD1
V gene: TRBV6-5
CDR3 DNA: TGTGCCAGCAGAGAGGGGGCGATGGGTCGTGGCTACACCTTC
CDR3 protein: CASREGAMGRGYTF

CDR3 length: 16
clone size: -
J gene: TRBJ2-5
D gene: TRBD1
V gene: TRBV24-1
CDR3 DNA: TGTGCCACCAGTGATACCGGGACAGGACATCAAGAGACCCAGTACTTC
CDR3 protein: CATSDTGTGHQETQYF

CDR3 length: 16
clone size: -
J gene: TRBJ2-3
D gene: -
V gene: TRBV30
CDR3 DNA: TGTGCCTGGAGTGTAATGGCAGGGCTCGGCACAGATACGCAGTATTTT
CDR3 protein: CAWSVMAGLGTDTQYF

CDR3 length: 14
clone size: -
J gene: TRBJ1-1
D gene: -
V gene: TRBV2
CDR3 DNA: TGTGCCAGCAGTTTCTTACAGGGCCCCACTGAAGCTTTCTTT
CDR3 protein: CASSFLQGPTEAFF

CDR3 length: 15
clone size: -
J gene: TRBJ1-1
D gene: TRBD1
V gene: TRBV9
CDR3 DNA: TGTGCCAGCAGCGTAGAAACAGGGGGGGACACTGAAGCTTTCTTT
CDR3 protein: CASSVETGGDTEAFF

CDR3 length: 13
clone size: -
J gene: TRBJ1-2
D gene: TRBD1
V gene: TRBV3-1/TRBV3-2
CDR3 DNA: TGTGCCAGCAGCCGGGGACAGGGGGTGGGCTACACCTTC
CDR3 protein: CASSRGQGVGYTF

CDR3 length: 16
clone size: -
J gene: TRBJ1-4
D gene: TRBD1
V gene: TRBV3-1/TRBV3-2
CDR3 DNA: TGTGCCAGCAGCAAGAGGGACAGGCAAGCTAATGAAAAACTGTTTTTT
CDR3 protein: CASSKRDRQANEKLFF

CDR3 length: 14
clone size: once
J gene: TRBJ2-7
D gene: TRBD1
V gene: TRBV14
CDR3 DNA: TGTGCCAGCAGCCGCCTGACAGGGTCCCACGAGCAGTACTTC
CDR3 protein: CASSRLTGSHEQYF

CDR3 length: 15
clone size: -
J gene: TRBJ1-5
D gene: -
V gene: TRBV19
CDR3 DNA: TGTGCCAGTAGTATTGCGGGGGCGGGTAATCAGCCCCAGCATTTT
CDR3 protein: CASSIAGAGNQPQHF

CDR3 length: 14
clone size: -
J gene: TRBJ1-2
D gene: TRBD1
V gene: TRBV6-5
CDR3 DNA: TGTGCCAGCGGGAAAGACGGGACAGTCTATGGCTACACCTTC
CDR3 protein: CASGKDGTVYGYTF

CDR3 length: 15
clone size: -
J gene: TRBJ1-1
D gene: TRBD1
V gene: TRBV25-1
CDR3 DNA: TGTGCCAGCAGCCGACAGGGGACCATGAACACTGAAGCTTTCTTT
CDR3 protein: CASSRQGTMNTEAFF

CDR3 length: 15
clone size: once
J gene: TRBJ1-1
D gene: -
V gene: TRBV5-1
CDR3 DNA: TGCGCCAGCAGCTTGGGGACAAGCTTGAGTACTGAAGCTTTCTTT
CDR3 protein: CASSLGTSLSTEAFF

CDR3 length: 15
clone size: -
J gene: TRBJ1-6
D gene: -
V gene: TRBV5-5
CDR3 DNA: TGTGCCAGCAGCTTGGTCGGGTCCTATAATTCACCCCTCCACTTT
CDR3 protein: CASSLVGSYNSPLHF

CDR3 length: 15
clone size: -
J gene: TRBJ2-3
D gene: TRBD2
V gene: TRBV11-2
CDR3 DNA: TGTGCCAGCAGCTTGTTGACTAGCGAGACAGATACGCAGTATTTT
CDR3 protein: CASSLLTSETDTQYF

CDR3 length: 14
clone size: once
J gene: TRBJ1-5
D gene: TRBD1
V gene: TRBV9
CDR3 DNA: TGTGCCAGCAGCGAGGGACAGGAAAATCAGCCCCAGCATTTT
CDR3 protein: CASSEGQENQPQHF

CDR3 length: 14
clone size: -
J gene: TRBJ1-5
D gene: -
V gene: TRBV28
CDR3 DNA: TGTGCCAGCAGAACCAGGGGAACCAATCAGCCCCAGCATTTT
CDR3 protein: CASRTRGTNQPQHF

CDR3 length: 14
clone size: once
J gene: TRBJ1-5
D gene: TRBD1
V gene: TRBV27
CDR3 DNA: TGTGCCAGCAGGATGGACAGGGACAATCAGCCCCAGCATTTT
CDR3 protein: CASRMDRDNQPQHF

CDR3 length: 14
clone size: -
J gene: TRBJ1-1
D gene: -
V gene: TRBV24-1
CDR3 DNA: TGTGCCACCAGCTCTTTGGGGGGGAACACTGAAGCTTTCTTT
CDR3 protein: CATSSLGGNTEAFF

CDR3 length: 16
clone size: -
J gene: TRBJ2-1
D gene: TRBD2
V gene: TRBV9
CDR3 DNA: TGTGCCAGCAGCGTACGCCCGAACGGGGGGATCGATGAGCAGTTCTTC
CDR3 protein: CASSVRPNGGIDEQFF

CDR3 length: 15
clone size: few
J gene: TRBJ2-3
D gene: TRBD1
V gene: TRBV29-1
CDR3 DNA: TGCAGCGTTATGCTTTCGACAGGGAAGACAGATACGCAGTATTTT
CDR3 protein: CSVMLSTGKTDTQYF

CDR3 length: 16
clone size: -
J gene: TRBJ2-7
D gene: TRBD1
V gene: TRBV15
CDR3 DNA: TGTGCCACCAGCAGACCAGGACAGGGGGCTACCTACGAGCAGTACTTC
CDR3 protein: CATSRPGQGATYEQYF

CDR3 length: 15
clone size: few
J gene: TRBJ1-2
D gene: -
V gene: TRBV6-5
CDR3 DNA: TGTGCCAGCAGTTACTCAGGGGACACTTCCTATGGCTACACCTTC
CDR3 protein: CASSYSGDTSYGYTF

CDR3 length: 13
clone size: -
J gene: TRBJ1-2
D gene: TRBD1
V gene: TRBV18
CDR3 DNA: TGTGCCAGCTCACGGGACAGCAACTATGGCTACACCTTC
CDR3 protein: CASSRDSNYGYTF

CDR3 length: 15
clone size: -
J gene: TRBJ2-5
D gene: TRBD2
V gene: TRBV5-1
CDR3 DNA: TGCGCCAGCAGCTTGGTCGGACTAGCGTACGAGACCCAGTACTTC
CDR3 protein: CASSLVGLAYETQYF

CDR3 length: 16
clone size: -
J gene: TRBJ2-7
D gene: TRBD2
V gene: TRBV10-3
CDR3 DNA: TGTGCCATCAGTGATACTAGCGGGGGGTCTTCCTACGAGCAGTACTTC
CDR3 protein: CAISDTSGGSSYEQYF

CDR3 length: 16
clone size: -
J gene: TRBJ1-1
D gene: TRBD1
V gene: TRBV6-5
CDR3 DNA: TGTGCCAGCAGTTCGGGACAGGGGAGCAGTAGAGCTGAAGCTTTCTTT
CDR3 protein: CASSSGQGSSRAEAFF

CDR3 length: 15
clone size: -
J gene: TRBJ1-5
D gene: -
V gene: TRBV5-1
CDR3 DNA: TGCGCCAGCAGAAAAACCTCGGGGAGCAATCAGCCCCAGCATTTT
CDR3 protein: CASRKTSGSNQPQHF

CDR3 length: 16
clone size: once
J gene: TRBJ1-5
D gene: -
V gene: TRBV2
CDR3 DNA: TGTGCCAGCAGTGAGGATAGACAGTTCGGCAATCAGCCCCAGCATTTT
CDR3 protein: CASSEDRQFGNQPQHF

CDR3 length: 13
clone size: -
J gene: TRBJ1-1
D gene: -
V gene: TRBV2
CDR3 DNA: TGTGCCAGCAGCGTTGGACATGACACTGAAGCTTTCTTT
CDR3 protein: CASSVGHDTEAFF

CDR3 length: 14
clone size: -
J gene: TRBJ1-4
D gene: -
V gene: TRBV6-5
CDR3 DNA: TGTGCCAGCAGTTACTCGTACAGGAATGAAAAACTGTTTTTT
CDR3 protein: CASSYSYRNEKLFF

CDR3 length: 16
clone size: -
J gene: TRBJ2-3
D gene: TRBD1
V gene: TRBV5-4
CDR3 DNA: TGTGCCAGCAGCCCGAGGGACAGGACAAGCACAGATACGCAGTATTTT
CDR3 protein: CASSPRDRTSTDTQYF

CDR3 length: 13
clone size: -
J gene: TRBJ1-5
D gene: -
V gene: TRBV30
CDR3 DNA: TGTGCCTGGAGTGTACTACCCGGGCAGCCCCAGCATTTT
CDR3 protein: CAWSVLPGQPQHF

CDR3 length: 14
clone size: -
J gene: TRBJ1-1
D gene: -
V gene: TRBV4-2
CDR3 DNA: TGTGCCAGCAGCCAAGATCGGGGGAACACTGAAGCTTTCTTT
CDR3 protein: CASSQDRGNTEAFF

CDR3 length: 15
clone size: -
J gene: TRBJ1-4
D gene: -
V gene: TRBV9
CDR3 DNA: TGTGCCAGCACCTCAGGGGAGGGACATAATGAAAAACTGTTTTTT
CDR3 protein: CASTSGEGHNEKLFF

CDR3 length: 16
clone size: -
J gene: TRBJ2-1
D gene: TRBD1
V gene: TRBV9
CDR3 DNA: TGTGCCAGCAGCAAACTCGGGACAGGTCTTAACAATGAGCAGTTCTTC
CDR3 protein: CASSKLGTGLNNEQFF

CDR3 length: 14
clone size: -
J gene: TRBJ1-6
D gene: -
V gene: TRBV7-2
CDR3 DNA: TGTGCCAGCAGCCAGACCAGGGAGGTCCCACCCCTCCACTTT
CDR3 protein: CASSQTREVPPLHF

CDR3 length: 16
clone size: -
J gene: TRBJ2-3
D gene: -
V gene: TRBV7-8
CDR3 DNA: TGTGCCAGCAGCCGCCGTTCTAGACTTTCCAGAGATACGCAGTATTTT
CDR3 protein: CASSRRSRLSRDTQYF

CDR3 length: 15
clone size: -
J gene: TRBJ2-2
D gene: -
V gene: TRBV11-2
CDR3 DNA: TGTGCCAGCACCCCTTCAGGGTCCTACACCGGGGAGCTGTTTTTT
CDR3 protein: CASTPSGSYTGELFF

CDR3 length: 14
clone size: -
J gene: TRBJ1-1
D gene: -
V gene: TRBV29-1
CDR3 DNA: TGCAGCTCCCAAGTTCAGGGTATGAACACTGAAGCTTTCTTT
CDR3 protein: CSSQVQGMNTEAFF